The next 10 T cell receptor beta chains were all read from a single sample in a study of OX40 agonist ivuxolimab in advanced cancers. Generated by immunoSEQ multiplex PCR, the TCRdb table keeps only in-frame clones and is missing some. The sample records approximately 90,000 clones, 70% to 90% being singletons. The input for sequencing was CD4+ or CD8+ T cells sorted from blood, taken in a trial of the OX40 agonist ivuxolimab. These receptor sequences come from an adult with an advanced solid tumor such as melanoma, head and neck, liver or kidney cancer.

The genes are TRBV29-1 and TRBJ2-5, with 8 bases that match TRBD2. The CDR3 has 12 amino acids. V lost 8 bases to trimming and J lost 5 bases; unmatched junction nucleotides: 7. Germline lookup yields CDR1 SQVTM and CDR2 ANQGSEA. CDR3 coding DNA: TGCAGCCTCGGGAGGGCGGGGGAGACCCAGTACTTC. It is translated as CSLGRAGETQYF.

The table lists this clone with a count of one. V and J are TRBV7-2 and TRBJ1-5, with unresolved D. Germline CDR1 reads SGHTA; CDR2 reads FQGNSA. This CDR3 spans 15 amino acids. V was pared by 1 base and J by 0 bases, with 7 bases between. The DNA of the CDR3 is TGTGCCAGCAGCTTAGTCGGATATAGCAATCAGCCCCAGCATTTT. This gives the protein CASSLVGYSNQPQHF.

The V call is TRBV4-3, the J call TRBJ1-3; no clear D. Germline-derived CDR1 and CDR2 are LGHNA and YSLEER. Trimming shortened V by 0 bases and J by 0 bases, and 18 bases separated the two germline ends. CDR3 length: 19 amino acids. In nucleotides, the CDR3 is TGCGCCAGCAGCCAAGATGAATATAGATGGGCGACCTCTGGAAACACCATATATTTT. This sequence encodes CASSQDEYRWATSGNTIYF.

The rearrangement joins TRBV19 to TRBJ2-5; no definite D call. Trimming left V 1 base short and J 5 bases short, with 8 bases between. The CDR3 is 13 amino acids. Germline values: CDR1 LNHDA, CDR2 SQIVND (reference sequence). The CDR3 DNA follows: TGTGCCAGTAGTATAGTGGGTGGGGAGACCCAGTACTTC. This sequence encodes CASSIVGGETQYF.

The V gene is TRBV7-2, the J gene TRBJ1-1; D unresolved. Trimming removed 1 base from V and 5 bases from J, with 17 bases in between. CDR3 length equals 16 residues. Germline V gene lookup returns CDR1 SGHTA and CDR2 FQGNSA. CDR3 loop: CASSLEMTQRGTEAFF. In nucleotides, the CDR3 is TGTGCCAGCAGCTTAGAGATGACCCAAAGAGGGACTGAAGCTTTCTTT.

This chain uses TRBV5-5 with TRBJ2-7; D is unclear. CDR3 length equals 14 residues. Germline V gene data show CDR1 as SGHKS and CDR2 as YYEKEE (reference sequence). V lost 1 base to trimming and J lost 2 bases, with 10 bases between them. CDR3 bases: TGTGCCAGCAGCTTGAGTGGAACCACCTACGAGCAGTACTTC. Translating it yields CASSLSGTTYEQYF.

CDR3 coding DNA: TGTGCCAGCAGGGGCTTGGGCGACAATTCACCCCTCCACTTT. As protein: CASRGLGDNSPLHF. The rearrangement joins TRBV6-5 to TRBJ1-6; D unclear. V lost 6 bases to trimming and J lost 7 bases, with 13 bases between them. The CDR3 is 14 amino acids. Germline loops: CDR1 MNHEY, CDR2 SVGAGI.

There are a few counts of this clone. J is TRBJ1-6 and V is TRBV7-2, with no clear D. Germline loops: CDR1 SGHTA, CDR2 FQGNSA. This CDR3 is 16 amino acids long. V was pared by 1 base and J by 6 bases, with 13 bases between. As DNA, the CDR3 is TGTGCCAGCAGCTTAGAGGTGACCCCTAGTAATTCACCCCTCCACTTT. Translated, it gives CASSLEVTPSNSPLHF.

The V gene is TRBV4-1, the J gene TRBJ1-3, with D unclear. Germline V lookup: CDR1 MGHRA, CDR2 YSYEKL. This CDR3 region has 16 residues. The ends were cut back, 0 bases at V and 0 bases at J, with 9 bases in the middle. The CDR3 spells CASSQDVLLSGNTIYF. The CDR3 region has the DNA TGCGCCAGCAGCCAAGATGTGCTCCTCTCTGGAAACACCATATATTTT.

This chain connects TRBV29-1 to TRBJ2-3, with a possible D match to TRBD1 (6 bases). Deletions cut 6 bases from V and 1 base from J, with 17 bases between. Germline V gene lookup returns CDR1 SQVTM and CDR2 ANQGSEA. The CDR3 consists of 15 residues. The CDR3 DNA reads as TGCAGCGTGGCTCGGGGACAACCAGGCACAGATACGCAGTATTTT. Translated: CSVARGQPGTDTQYF.